Given below is one T cell receptor (beta chain) in context. These data come from a study of T cells of healthy individuals. TCRdb reprocessed the 5' RACE reads via MiXCR and lists one record per CDR3 protein. The sample has approximately 52,000 distinct CDR3 sequences, about 15% seen once. This CDR3 has 16 amino acids. The junction had 13 bases not matched to a gene; V was cut back by 5 bases and J by 6 bases. Germline CDR1 SQVTM, CDR2 ANQGSEA. The chain joins TRBV29-1 to TRBJ2-2, with 9 nucleotides matching TRBD2. The TCR sequence derives from a human donor in good health. CDR3 nucleotides: TGCAGCGTTTTCGGACCTAGCGGGGTCTTTTCCGGGGAGCTGTTTTTT. Protein sequence: CSVFGPSGVFSGELFF.